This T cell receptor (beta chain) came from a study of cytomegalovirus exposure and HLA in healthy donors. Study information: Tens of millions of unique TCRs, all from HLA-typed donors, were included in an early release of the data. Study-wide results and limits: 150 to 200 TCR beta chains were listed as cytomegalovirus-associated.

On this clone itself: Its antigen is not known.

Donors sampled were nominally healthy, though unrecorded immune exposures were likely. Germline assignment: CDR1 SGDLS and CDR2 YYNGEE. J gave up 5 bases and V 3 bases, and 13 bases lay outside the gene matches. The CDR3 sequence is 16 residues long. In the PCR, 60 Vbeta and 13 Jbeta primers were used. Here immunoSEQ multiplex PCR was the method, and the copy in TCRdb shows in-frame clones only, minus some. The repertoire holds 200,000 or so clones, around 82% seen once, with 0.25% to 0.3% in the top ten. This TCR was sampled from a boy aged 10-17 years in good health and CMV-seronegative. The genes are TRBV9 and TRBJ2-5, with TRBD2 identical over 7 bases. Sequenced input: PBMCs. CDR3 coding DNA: TGTGCCAGCAGCGCGCTTGGGGGGGGATTAACCGAGACCCAGTACTTC. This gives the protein CASSALGGGLTETQYF.